This is a list of T cell receptor beta chains from one sample in a study of shared clonotypes between healthy human individuals. Sequencing was performed with immunoSEQ multiplex PCR; in TCRdb, only in-frame clones are kept and a portion is missing. Seen here are 2 million to 2.5 million clones, more than 85% observed once, and the top ten hold under 0.45%. The sample comprised naive CD4+ T cells from PBMCs. Source of these receptors: a man aged 18 to 30 in good health. Some clones in this sample may be carry-over from other donors' samples. The CDR3 runs from the conserved cysteine through the conserved F or W. D genes are given only for firm matches. Some rows mark clone size as missing; the rest say once, few, many or name a class of expanded clone.

clone size	V gene	J gene	CDR3 length	D gene	CDR3 DNA	CDR3 protein
.	TRBV2	TRBJ1-2	13	.	TGTGCCATCAGGGAACAGGTTAACTATGGCTACACCTTC	CAIREQVNYGYTF
.	TRBV18	TRBJ2-1	17	.	TGTGCCAGCTCACCACCGTTGGGCAGGATCGCCTACAATGAGCAGTTCTTC	CASSPPLGRIAYNEQFF
.	TRBV30	TRBJ1-1	13	.	TGTGCCTGGAGTGTAACTAGGGACACTGAAGCTTTCTTT	CAWSVTRDTEAFF
few	TRBV9	TRBJ2-1	16	.	TGTGCCAGCAGCGGAACACAGACTAGCCCCAGGGGTGAGCAGTTCTTC	CASSGTQTSPRGEQFF
.	TRBV29-1	TRBJ2-1	11	TRBD1	TGCAGCGCCTCGACAGGGTTGGAGCAGTTCTTC	CSASTGLEQFF
few	TRBV6-1	TRBJ1-2	13	.	TGTGCCAGCAGAAGGGCACTGGGCAATGGCTACACCTTC	CASRRALGNGYTF
.	TRBV5-4	TRBJ1-4	15	.	TGTGCCAGCAGCTCAAAGGGGGGTGGTAATGAAAAACTGTTTTTT	CASSSKGGGNEKLFF
.	TRBV11-2	TRBJ2-3	11	.	TGTGCCAGCCAAGGGACGGATACGCAGTATTTT	CASQGTDTQYF
.	TRBV15	TRBJ1-4	15	TRBD1	TGTGCCACCAGCAGAGGCAGGGGGACTAATGAAAAACTGTTTTTT	CATSRGRGTNEKLFF
.	TRBV9	TRBJ2-7	17	TRBD2	TGTGCCAGCAGCGAGGGGACTAGCGGGAGGGCCAAGGACGAGCAGTACTTC	CASSEGTSGRAKDEQYF
.	TRBV5-6	TRBJ1-2	13	TRBD1	TGTGCCAGCAGCCAAGGGACAGGGGCTGGCTACACCTTC	CASSQGTGAGYTF
.	TRBV19	TRBJ2-1	13	.	TGTGCCAGTAGTATGGGCAGGCTTAATGAGCAGTTCTTC	CASSMGRLNEQFF
.	TRBV21-1	TRBJ2-4	16	.	TGTGCCAGCCCCGGTGGGAGCGGTCTAGCCAAAAACATTCAGTACTTC	CASPGGSGLAKNIQYF
once	TRBV5-1	TRBJ2-7	16	TRBD2	TGCGCCAGCAGCCTAGGGACTAGCGGGACTAGCTACGAGCAGTACTTC	CASSLGTSGTSYEQYF
.	TRBV5-1	TRBJ2-1	17	TRBD2	TGCGCCAGCAGCTTGGACCCGACTAGCGGGAGCTACAATGAGCAGTTCTTC	CASSLDPTSGSYNEQFF
.	TRBV19	TRBJ1-1	13	.	TGTGCCAGTAGTATCTCGATGAACACTGAAGCTTTCTTT	CASSISMNTEAFF
.	TRBV2	TRBJ2-1	14	TRBD2	TGTGCCAGCAGTACTTGGCGGGAGCTCGATGAGCAGTTCTTC	CASSTWRELDEQFF
.	TRBV18	TRBJ1-1	15	.	TGTGCCAGCTCACCACCGAGTCAGGGTGACACTGAAGCTTTCTTT	CASSPPSQGDTEAFF
once	TRBV7-6	TRBJ2-1	15	TRBD2	TGTGCCAGCAGCATAGGGACTAGCGGAGACAATGAGCAGTTCTTC	CASSIGTSGDNEQFF
.	TRBV6-6	TRBJ1-2	12	TRBD1	TGTGCCAGCAATGACAGGGGACGTGGCTACACCTTC	CASNDRGRGYTF
.	TRBV28	TRBJ2-7	12	.	TGTGCCAGCACTCAGCGATGGTCCGAGCAGTACTTC	CASTQRWSEQYF
.	TRBV5-5	TRBJ1-5	16	.	TGTGCCAGCAGCTCAGCGGCGGGAACTGGGAATCAGCCCCAGCATTTT	CASSSAAGTGNQPQHF
.	TRBV11-2	TRBJ2-4	14	.	TGTGCCAGCAGCCCCCTAAAAGCGGAGAACATTCAGTACTTC	CASSPLKAENIQYF
few	TRBV7-9	TRBJ1-4	14	TRBD1	TGTGCCAGCAGCCCCAGGGGGACTAATGAAAAACTGTTTTTT	CASSPRGTNEKLFF
.	TRBV5-1	TRBJ1-1	16	.	TGCGCCAGCAGACGCGTCGGGGAAGCACTAGACACTGAAGCTTTCTTT	CASRRVGEALDTEAFF
.	TRBV7-2	TRBJ2-5	17	TRBD2	TGTGCCAGCAGAGTGGGGACTAGCGGGAGGGCGGGTGAGACCCAGTACTTC	CASRVGTSGRAGETQYF
.	TRBV28	TRBJ2-3	15	TRBD1	TGTGCCAGTCCCCCAGACAGGGGGCTGACAGATACGCAGTATTTT	CASPPDRGLTDTQYF
.	TRBV15	TRBJ1-1	13	.	TGTGCCACCAGCAGAGATCGGGGTCCGGAGGCTTTCTTT	CATSRDRGPEAFF
.	TRBV9	TRBJ1-4	17	TRBD1	TGTGCCAGCAGCGCGAGGGACAGAAACCTTCCCAATGAAAAACTGTTTTTT	CASSARDRNLPNEKLFF
once	TRBV28	TRBJ2-3	14	TRBD2	TGTGCCAGCAGATTCGGCGGGAGGGAAGATACGCAGTATTTT	CASRFGGREDTQYF
.	TRBV6-6	TRBJ2-5	13	.	TGTGCCAGCAGTTACAGGGTGGGGGAGACCCAGTACTTC	CASSYRVGETQYF
.	TRBV5-1	TRBJ2-3	18	TRBD2	TGCGCCAGCAGCTTGGGGACTAGCGGATCTTACCCCACAGATACGCAGTATTTT	CASSLGTSGSYPTDTQYF